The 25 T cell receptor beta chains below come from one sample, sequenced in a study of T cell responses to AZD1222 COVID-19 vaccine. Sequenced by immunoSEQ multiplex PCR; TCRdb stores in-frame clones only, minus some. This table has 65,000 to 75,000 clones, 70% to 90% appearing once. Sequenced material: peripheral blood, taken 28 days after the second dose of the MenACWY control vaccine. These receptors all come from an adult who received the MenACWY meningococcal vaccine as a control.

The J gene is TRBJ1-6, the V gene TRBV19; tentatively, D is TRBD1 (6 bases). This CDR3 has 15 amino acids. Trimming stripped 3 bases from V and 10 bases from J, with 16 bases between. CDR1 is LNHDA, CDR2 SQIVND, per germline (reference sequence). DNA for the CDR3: TGTGCCAGTAGTATGGGCCACAGGGATCAATCACCCCTCCACTTT. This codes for CASSMGHRDQSPLHF.

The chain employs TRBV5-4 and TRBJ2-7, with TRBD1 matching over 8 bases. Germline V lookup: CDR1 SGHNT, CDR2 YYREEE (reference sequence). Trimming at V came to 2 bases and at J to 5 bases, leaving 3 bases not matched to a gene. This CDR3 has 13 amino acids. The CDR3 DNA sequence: TGTGCCAGCAGCTTTCAGGGGGCCCACGAGCAGTACTTC. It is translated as CASSFQGAHEQYF.

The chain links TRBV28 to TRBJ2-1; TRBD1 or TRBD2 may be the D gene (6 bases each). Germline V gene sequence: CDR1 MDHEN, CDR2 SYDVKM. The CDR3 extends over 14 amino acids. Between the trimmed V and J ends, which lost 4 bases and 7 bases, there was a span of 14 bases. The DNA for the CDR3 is TGTGCCAGCAGTTCAGGGGACGGGAGAAATGAGCAGTTCTTC. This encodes CASSSGDGRNEQFF.

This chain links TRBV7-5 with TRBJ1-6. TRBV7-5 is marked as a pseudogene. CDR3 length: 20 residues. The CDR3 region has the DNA TGTGTCAGAAGCTTAAAAGCAATTCAGACTGGGGATGGGGATAATTCACCCCTCCACTTT. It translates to CVRSLKAIQTGDGDNSPLHF.

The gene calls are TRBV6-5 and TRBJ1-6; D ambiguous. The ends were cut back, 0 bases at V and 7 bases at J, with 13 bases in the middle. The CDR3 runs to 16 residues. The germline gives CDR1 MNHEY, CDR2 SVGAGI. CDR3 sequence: CASSYSKAVANSPLHF. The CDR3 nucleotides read TGTGCCAGCAGTTACTCGAAGGCTGTAGCGAATTCACCCCTCCACTTT.

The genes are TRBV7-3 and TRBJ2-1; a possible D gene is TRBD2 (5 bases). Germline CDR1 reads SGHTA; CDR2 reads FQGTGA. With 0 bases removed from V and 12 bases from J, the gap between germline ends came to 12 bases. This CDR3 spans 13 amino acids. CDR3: CASSLTSAEGQFF. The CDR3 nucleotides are TGTGCCAGCAGCTTAACGTCGGCAGAGGGGCAGTTCTTC.

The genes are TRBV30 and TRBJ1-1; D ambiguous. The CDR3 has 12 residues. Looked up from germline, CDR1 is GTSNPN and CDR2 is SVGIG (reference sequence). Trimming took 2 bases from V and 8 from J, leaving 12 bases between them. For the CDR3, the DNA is TGTGCCTGGAGTATCACGGGCGTCGAAGCTTTCTTT. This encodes CAWSITGVEAFF.

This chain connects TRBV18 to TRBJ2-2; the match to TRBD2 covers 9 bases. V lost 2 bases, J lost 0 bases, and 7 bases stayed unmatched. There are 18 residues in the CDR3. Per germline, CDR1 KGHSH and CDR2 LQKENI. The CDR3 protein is CASSPWVLAGTNTGELFF. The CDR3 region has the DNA TGTGCCAGCTCACCATGGGTCCTAGCGGGAACGAACACCGGGGAGCTGTTTTTT.

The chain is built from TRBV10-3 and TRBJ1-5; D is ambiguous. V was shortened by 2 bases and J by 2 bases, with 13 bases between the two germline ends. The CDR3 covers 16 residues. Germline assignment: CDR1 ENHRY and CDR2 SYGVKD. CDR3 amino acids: CAISEKLFPGNQPQHF. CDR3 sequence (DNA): TGTGCCATCAGTGAGAAACTTTTCCCAGGCAATCAGCCCCAGCATTTT.

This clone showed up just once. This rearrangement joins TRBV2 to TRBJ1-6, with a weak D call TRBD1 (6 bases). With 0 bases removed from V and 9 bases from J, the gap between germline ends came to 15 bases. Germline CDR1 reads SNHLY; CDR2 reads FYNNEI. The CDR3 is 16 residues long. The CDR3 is CASSEARQGPASPLHF. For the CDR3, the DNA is TGTGCCAGCAGTGAAGCGCGGCAGGGGCCGGCTTCACCCCTCCACTTT.

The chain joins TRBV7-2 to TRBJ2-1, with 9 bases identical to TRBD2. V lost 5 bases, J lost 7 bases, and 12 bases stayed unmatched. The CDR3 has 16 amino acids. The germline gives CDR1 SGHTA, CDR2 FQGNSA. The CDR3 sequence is CASSPWVAGAANEQFF. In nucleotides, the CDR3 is TGTGCCAGCAGCCCCTGGGTAGCGGGAGCGGCGAATGAGCAGTTCTTC. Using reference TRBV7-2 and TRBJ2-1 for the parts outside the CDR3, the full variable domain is GAGVSQSPSNKVTEKGKDVELRCDPISGHTALYWYRQSLGQGLEFLIYFQGNSAPDKSGLPSDRFSAERTGGSVSTLTIQRTQQEDSAVYLCASSPWVAGAANEQFFGPGTRLTVL.

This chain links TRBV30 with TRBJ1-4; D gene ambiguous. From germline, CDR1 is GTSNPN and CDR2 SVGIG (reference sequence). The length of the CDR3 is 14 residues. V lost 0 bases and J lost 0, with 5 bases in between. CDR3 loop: CAWSVGATNEKLFF. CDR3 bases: TGTGCCTGGAGTGTAGGTGCAACTAATGAAAAACTGTTTTTT.

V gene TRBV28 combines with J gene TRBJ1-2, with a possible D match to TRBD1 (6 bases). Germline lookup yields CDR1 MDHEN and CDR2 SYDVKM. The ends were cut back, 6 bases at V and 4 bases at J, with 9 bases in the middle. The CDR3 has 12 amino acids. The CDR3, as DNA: TGTGCCAGCAGGGACAGCATCTATGGCTACACCTTC. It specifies CASRDSIYGYTF.

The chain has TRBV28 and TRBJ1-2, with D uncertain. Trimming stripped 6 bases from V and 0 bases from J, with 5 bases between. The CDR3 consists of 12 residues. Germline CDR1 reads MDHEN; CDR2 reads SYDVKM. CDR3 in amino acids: CASSPANYGYTF. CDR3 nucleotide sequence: TGTGCCAGCAGCCCGGCTAACTATGGCTACACCTTC.

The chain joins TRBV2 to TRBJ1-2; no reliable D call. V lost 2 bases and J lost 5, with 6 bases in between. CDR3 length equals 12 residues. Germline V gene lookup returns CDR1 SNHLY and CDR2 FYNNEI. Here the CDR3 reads CASSERGYGYTF. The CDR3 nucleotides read TGTGCCAGCAGTGAACGGGGATATGGCTACACCTTC.

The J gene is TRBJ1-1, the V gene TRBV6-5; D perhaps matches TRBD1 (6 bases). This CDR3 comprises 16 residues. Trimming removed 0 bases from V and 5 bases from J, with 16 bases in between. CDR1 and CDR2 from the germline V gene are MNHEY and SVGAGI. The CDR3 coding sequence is TGTGCCAGCAGTTACTCCCGGGACACCCCAACAACTGAAGCTTTCTTT. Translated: CASSYSRDTPTTEAFF.

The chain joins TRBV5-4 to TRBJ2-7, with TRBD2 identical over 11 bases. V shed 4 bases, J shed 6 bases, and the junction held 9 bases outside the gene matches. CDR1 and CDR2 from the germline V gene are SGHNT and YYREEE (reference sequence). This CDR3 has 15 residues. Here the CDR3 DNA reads TGTGCCAGCAGCCGAAATTCGGGGACTAGCGGCGAGCAGTACTTC. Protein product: CASSRNSGTSGEQYF.

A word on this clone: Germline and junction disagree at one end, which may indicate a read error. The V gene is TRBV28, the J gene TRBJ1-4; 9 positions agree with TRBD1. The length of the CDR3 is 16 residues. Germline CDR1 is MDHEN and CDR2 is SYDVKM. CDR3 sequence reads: CAGSLQQGAGNEKLFF. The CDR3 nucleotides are TGTGCCGGCAGTCTACAACAGGGGGCGGGTAATGAAAAACTGTTTTTT.

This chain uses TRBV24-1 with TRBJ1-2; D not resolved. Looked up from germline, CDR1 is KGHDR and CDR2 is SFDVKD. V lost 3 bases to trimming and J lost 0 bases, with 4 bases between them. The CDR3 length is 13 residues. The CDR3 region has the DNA TGTGCCACCAGTGATGGGGCTAACTATGGCTACACCTTC. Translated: CATSDGANYGYTF.

Here the CDR3 reads CASSLFGQGVVDTF. DNA for the CDR3: TGTGCCAGCAGTTTATTCGGACAGGGGGTGGTAGATACCTTC. This sequence joins TRBV28 and TRBJ1-2, with 10 nucleotides matching TRBD1. The V gene end was trimmed by 1 base and the J gene end by 14 bases; junction bases not matched to a gene: 10. The germline V gene has CDR1 MDHEN and CDR2 SYDVKM. The CDR3 has 14 residues.

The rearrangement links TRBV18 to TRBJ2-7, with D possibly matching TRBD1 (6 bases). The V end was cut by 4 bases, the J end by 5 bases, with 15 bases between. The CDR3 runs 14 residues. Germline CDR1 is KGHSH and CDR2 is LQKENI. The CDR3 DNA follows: TGTGCCAGCTCACGCCTACAGGGTAGGCACGAGCAGTACTTC. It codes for CASSRLQGRHEQYF.

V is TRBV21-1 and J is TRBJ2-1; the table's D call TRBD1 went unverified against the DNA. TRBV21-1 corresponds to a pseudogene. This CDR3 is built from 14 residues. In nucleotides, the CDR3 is TGTGCCAGCAGCAAACAGGGCCGACACAATGAGCAGTTCTTC. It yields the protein CASSKQGRHNEQFF.

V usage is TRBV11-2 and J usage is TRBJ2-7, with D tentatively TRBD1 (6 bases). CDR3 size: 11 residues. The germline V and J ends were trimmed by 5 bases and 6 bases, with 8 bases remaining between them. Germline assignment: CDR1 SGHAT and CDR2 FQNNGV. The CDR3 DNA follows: TGTGCCAGCAGCGGACAGCTCGAGCAGTACTTC. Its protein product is CASSGQLEQYF.

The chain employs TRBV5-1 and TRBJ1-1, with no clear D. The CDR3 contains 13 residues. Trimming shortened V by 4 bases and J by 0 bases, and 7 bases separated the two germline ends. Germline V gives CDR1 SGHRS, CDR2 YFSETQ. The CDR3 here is CASSRVVNTEAFF. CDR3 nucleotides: TGCGCCAGCAGCAGGGTGGTGAACACTGAAGCTTTCTTT.

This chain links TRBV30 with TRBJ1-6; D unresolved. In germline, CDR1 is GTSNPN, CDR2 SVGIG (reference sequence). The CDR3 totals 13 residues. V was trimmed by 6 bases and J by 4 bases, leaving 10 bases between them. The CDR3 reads CACPGSYNSPLHF. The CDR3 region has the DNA TGTGCCTGTCCGGGATCTTATAATTCACCCCTCCACTTT.